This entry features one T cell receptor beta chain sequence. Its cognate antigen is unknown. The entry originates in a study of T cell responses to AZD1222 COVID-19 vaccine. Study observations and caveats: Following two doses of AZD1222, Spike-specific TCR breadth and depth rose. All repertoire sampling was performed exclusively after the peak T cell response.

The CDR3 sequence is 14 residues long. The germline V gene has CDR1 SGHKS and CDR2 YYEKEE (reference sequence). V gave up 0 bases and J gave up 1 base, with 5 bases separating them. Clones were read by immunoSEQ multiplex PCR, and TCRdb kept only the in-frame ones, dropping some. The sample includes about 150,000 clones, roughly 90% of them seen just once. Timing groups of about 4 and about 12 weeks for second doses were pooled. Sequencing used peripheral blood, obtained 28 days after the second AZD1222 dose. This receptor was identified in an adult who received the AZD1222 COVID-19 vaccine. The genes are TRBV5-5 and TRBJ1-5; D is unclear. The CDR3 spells CASSLDRSNQPQHF. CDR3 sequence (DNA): TGTGCCAGCAGCTTGGACCGAAGCAATCAGCCCCAGCATTTT.